Described below is a single T cell receptor beta chain sequence and its context. No antigen is known for it. Trimming cost V 3 bases and J 2 bases, with 13 bases left between them. This CDR3 is built from 15 residues. In germline, CDR1 is KGHSH, CDR2 LQKENI. This record belongs to a study of T cell responses to AZD1222 COVID-19 vaccine. Whole-study context: The analysis combined second doses at about 4 or about 12 weeks.

The table came from immunoSEQ multiplex PCR; TCRdb's copy has only in-frame clones and leaves some out. There are about 150,000 clones in the sample; about nine tenths occur only once, and 1.5% to 2% lies in the top ten. Study conclusions and caveats: Spike-specific TCR breadth and depth grew following two AZD1222 doses.

This clonotype was sampled from an adult in good health. V gene TRBV18 combines with J gene TRBJ1-2; D is ambiguous. The sample was peripheral blood, taken on day 0 of AZD1222 vaccination. CDR3 residues: CASSPLQSNNYGYTF. DNA for the CDR3: TGTGCCAGCTCACCCCTACAAAGTAACAACTATGGCTACACCTTC.